The 12 T cell receptor beta chains below were found in one sample sequenced in a study of control samples from healthy donors and cancer patients. Here immunoSEQ multiplex PCR was the method, and the copy in TCRdb shows in-frame clones only, minus some. The sample shows 60,000 to 70,000 clones, about 80% of them seen only once. Sequences were obtained from PBMCs. The receptors shown here come from a woman in her forties or fifties with lung cancer.

The rearrangement uses TRBV7-9 and TRBJ2-7; unclear D gene. CDR3 length equals 14 residues. The V and J ends lost 5 bases and 3 bases respectively, with 14 bases between them. From germline, CDR1 is SEHNR and CDR2 FQNEAQ (reference sequence). CDR3 DNA sequence: TGTGCCAGCAGCCCGATCGCAGGTAACTACGAGCAGTACTTC. It is translated as CASSPIAGNYEQYF.

The chain carries TRBV6-5 and TRBJ1-2; D gene uncertain. The CDR3 is made up of 14 amino acids. In germline, CDR1 is MNHEY, CDR2 SVGAGI. The V gene lost 5 bases and the J gene lost 8 bases, with 18 bases spanning the gap. This CDR3 reads CASSRASGGGGYTF. For the CDR3, the DNA is TGTGCCAGCAGTCGAGCCTCAGGCGGCGGGGGCTACACCTTC.

The V and J genes are TRBV12-3 or TRBV12-4 and TRBJ1-2; tentative D call: TRBD1 (6 bases). The CDR3 runs to 13 residues. V was pared by 6 bases and J by 6 bases, with 14 bases between. The CDR3 sequence is CASSYGQMDGYTF. Here the CDR3 DNA reads TGTGCCAGCAGCTACGGACAGATGGATGGCTACACCTTC.

The rearrangement uses TRBV7-2 and TRBJ2-7; D may be TRBD2 (6 bases). Germline CDR1 is SGHTA and CDR2 is FQGNSA. Trimming shortened V by 3 bases and J by 3 bases, and 9 bases separated the two germline ends. The CDR3 has 13 residues. The CDR3 protein is CASSFAGNYEQYF. The DNA of the CDR3 is TGTGCCAGCAGCTTCGCGGGGAACTACGAGCAGTACTTC.

The chain carries TRBV18 and TRBJ1-1, with D maybe TRBD1 (6 bases). CDR3 length: 14 residues. In germline, CDR1 is KGHSH, CDR2 LQKENI. V lost 3 bases to trimming and J lost 1 base, with 9 bases between them. The CDR3 spells CASSPWGQNTEAFF. In DNA, the CDR3 is TGTGCCAGCTCACCTTGGGGACAGAACACTGAAGCTTTCTTT.

This clone has only one observation. The CDR3 region has the DNA TGCAGCGCCGGGAATACGAACACTGAAGCTTTCTTT. This codes for CSAGNTNTEAFF. The chain recombines TRBV29-1 with TRBJ1-1, with D unclear. Germline-derived CDR1 and CDR2 are SQVTM and ANQGSEA. V lost 7 bases and J 1 base, leaving 10 bases between the germline ends. The CDR3 spans 12 residues.

The chain links TRBV21-1 to TRBJ2-4; the table's TRBD1 call for D was not verified on the DNA. TRBV21-1 is designated a pseudogene. There are 17 residues in the CDR3. This CDR3 is CASSRDRGPPIKNIQYF. CDR3 sequence (DNA): TGTGCCAGCAGCAGGGACAGGGGACCGCCTATCAAAAACATTCAGTACTTC.

V gene TRBV14 combines with J gene TRBJ1-4; D unresolved. V was clipped by 0 bases and J by 11 bases, with 10 bases between them. The CDR3 covers 13 residues. Germline CDR1 and CDR2: SGHDN and FVKESK. CDR3 region: CASSQDLGAKLFF. The CDR3 DNA reads TGTGCCAGCAGCCAAGATTTGGGAGCGAAACTGTTTTTT.

The chain uses TRBV3-1 (or the pseudogene TRBV3-2) and TRBJ2-1; TRBD2 matches 7 bases. CDR1 and CDR2 (germline): LGHDT, YNNKEL (reference sequence). This CDR3 has 16 amino acids. With V trimmed by 4 bases and J by 4 bases, 10 bases remained unmatched. The CDR3 DNA follows: TGTGCCAGCAGCCCCCTCGGACTAGTGTTATACAATGAGCAGTTCTTC. It specifies CASSPLGLVLYNEQFF.

The CDR3 coding sequence is TGTGCCAGCAGCTCGATAGGAGGGCTGGAAAAAACTGAAGCTTTCTTT. Its protein is CASSSIGGLEKTEAFF. The chain has TRBV5-4 and TRBJ1-1; no firm D call. V shed 3 bases and J shed 5 bases, with 20 bases lying between them. The CDR3 runs 16 residues. The V gene's germline CDR1 is SGHNT and CDR2 YYREEE (reference sequence). The variable domain in full, completed from reference TRBV5-4 and TRBJ1-1, reads ETGVTQSPTHLIKTRGQQVTLRCSSQSGHNTVSWYQQALGQGPQFIFQYYREEENGRGNFPPRFSGLQFPNYSSELNVNALELDDSALYLCASSSIGGLEKTEAFFGQGTRLTVV.

V gene TRBV28 combines with J gene TRBJ2-7; no clear D gene. V was trimmed by 7 bases and J by 1 base, leaving 14 bases between them. CDR3 length: 14 amino acids. Per germline, CDR1 MDHEN and CDR2 SYDVKM. The CDR3 DNA reads as TGTGCCAGCAACCCCGGAACCGATTCCTACGAGCAGTACTTC. Protein product: CASNPGTDSYEQYF. Using reference TRBV28 and TRBJ2-7 for the parts outside the CDR3, the full variable domain is DVKVTQSSRYLVKRTGEKVFLECVQDMDHENMFWYRQDPGLGLRLIYFSYDVKMKEKGDIPEGYSVSREKKERFSLILESASTNQTSMYLCASNPGTDSYEQYFGPGTRLTVT.

As DNA, the CDR3 is TGTGCCAGCAGTTCCAGAGACAGGGGATATGGCTACACCTTC. Residues: CASSSRDRGYGYTF. The chain carries TRBV6-5 and TRBJ1-2; 8 nucleotides line up with TRBD1. CDR1 and CDR2 (germline): MNHEY, SVGAGI. The trim removed 4 bases at V and 5 bases at J, leaving 6 bases unmatched. There are 14 residues in the CDR3.